The 23 T cell receptor beta chains presented below share a single source sample, sequenced in a study of blood T cell repertoires in COVID-19. Clones were sequenced by immunoSEQ multiplex PCR, and TCRdb holds only the in-frame ones, with some missing. The sample carries 150,000 or so clones, about 88% recorded once. Specimen: peripheral blood. These receptors all come from a woman aged 45-65 years with COVID-19, enrolled during active disease.

The chain is built from TRBV6-5 and TRBJ2-1; no reliable D call. Germline V CDR1 and CDR2: MNHEY, SVGAGI. The CDR3 length is 14 residues. V lost 5 bases and J 0 bases, leaving 8 bases between the germline ends. The CDR3 DNA follows: TGTGCCAGCAGTCCCCGTCCCTCCTACAATGAGCAGTTCTTC. Protein product: CASSPRPSYNEQFF.

V gene TRBV30 combines with J gene TRBJ1-3; D uncertain. The CDR3 contains 13 residues. The V gene lost 2 bases and the J gene lost 0 bases, with 5 bases spanning the gap. The germline V gene encodes CDR1 GTSNPN and CDR2 SVGIG (reference sequence). The CDR3 nucleotides are TGTGCCTGGAGTCCTAACTCTGGAAACACCATATATTTT. Protein product: CAWSPNSGNTIYF.

This clone showed up just a few times. This chain links TRBV7-9 with TRBJ1-5; a weak D match, TRBD1 (5 bases). V gave up 0 bases and J gave up 1 base, with 13 bases separating them. This CDR3 comprises 17 residues. Germline-derived CDR1 and CDR2 are SEHNR and FQNEAQ (reference sequence). CDR3 bases: TGTGCCAGCAGCTTAGCCCTAGCGGGGGTGAGCAATCAGCCCCAGCATTTT. It is translated as CASSLALAGVSNQPQHF. Looking up the rest from reference TRBV7-9 and TRBJ1-5 gives the full variable domain: DTGVSQNPRHKITKRGQNVTFRCDPISEHNRLYWYRQTLGQGPEFLTYFQNEAQLEKSRLLSDRFSAERPKGSFSTLEIQRTEQGDSAMYLCASSLALAGVSNQPQHFGDGTRLSIL.

This clone showed up just a few times. The rearrangement uses TRBV4-2 and TRBJ2-1; D perhaps matches TRBD2 (6 bases). The germline V gene encodes CDR1 LGHNA and CDR2 YNFKEQ. Trimming pared 0 bases from V and 6 bases from J, leaving 12 bases between. The CDR3 spans 15 residues. The CDR3 loop is CASSQDLEGSNEQFF. The CDR3 DNA follows: TGTGCCAGCAGCCAAGATCTGGAGGGGAGCAATGAGCAGTTCTTC.

This clone was picked up one time. This sequence joins TRBV19 and TRBJ2-5, with 9 nucleotides matching TRBD2. V trimming: 2 bases; J trimming: 5 bases; junction bases outside the gene matches: 3. CDR1 and CDR2 (germline): LNHDA, SQIVND (reference sequence). This CDR3 region has 14 residues. This chain's CDR3 is CASSITSGSETQYF. CDR3 coding DNA: TGTGCCAGTAGTATAACTAGCGGGTCGGAGACCCAGTACTTC.

The J gene is TRBJ1-2, the V gene TRBV12-5; the D is unclear. The length of the CDR3 is 16 residues. Per the germline V gene, CDR1 is LGHNT and CDR2 is FRNRAP. V gave up 2 bases and J gave up 1 base, with 14 bases separating them. The DNA for the CDR3 is TGTGCTAGTGGTTTGAGACTGCGGCTGAATAACTATGGCTACACCTTC. Its protein is CASGLRLRLNNYGYTF.

The V call is TRBV12-3 or TRBV12-4, the J call TRBJ1-2, with TRBD1 matching over 11 bases. The CDR3 runs to 13 residues. Trimming cost V 7 bases and J 8 bases; bases outside gene matches: 6. The CDR3 region is CASNFGTGGGYTF. CDR3 nucleotide sequence: TGTGCCAGCAACTTTGGGACAGGGGGGGGCTACACCTTC.

The rearrangement joins TRBV28 to TRBJ1-5, with 8 bases fitting TRBD1. This CDR3 is built from 16 residues. CDR1 and CDR2 from the germline V gene are MDHEN and SYDVKM. V gave up 2 bases and J gave up 2 bases; unmatched junction bases: 5. The CDR3 DNA sequence: TGTGCCAGCAGTTTACATCCGGGACAGGGCAATCAGCCCCAGCATTTT. This encodes CASSLHPGQGNQPQHF. Supplemented by reference TRBV28 and TRBJ1-5, the full variable domain reads DVKVTQSSRYLVKRTGEKVFLECVQDMDHENMFWYRQDPGLGLRLIYFSYDVKMKEKGDIPEGYSVSREKKERFSLILESASTNQTSMYLCASSLHPGQGNQPQHFGDGTRLSIL.

The chain uses TRBV2 and TRBJ1-1; 8 nucleotides line up with TRBD1. Losses at the gene ends were 7 bases for V and 10 bases for J; bases not matched to a gene: 11. CDR1 is SNHLY, CDR2 FYNNEI, per germline. The CDR3 covers 13 residues. In DNA form, the CDR3 reads TGTGCCAGCACCTTAGGACAGGGTTTAGGAGCTTTCTTT. This encodes CASTLGQGLGAFF. The full variable domain, rest sourced from reference TRBV2 and TRBJ1-1, is EPEVTQTPSHQVTQMGQEVILRCVPISNHLYFYWYRQILGQKVEFLVSFYNNEISEKSEIFDDQFSVERPDGSNFTLKIRSTKLEDSAMYFCASTLGQGLGAFFGQGTRLTVV.

The chain joins TRBV30 to TRBJ1-2; 8 bases fit TRBD1. Germline loops: CDR1 GTSNPN, CDR2 SVGIG (reference sequence). The CDR3 extends over 16 amino acids. V was clipped by 0 bases and J by 1 base; unmatched bases: 7. The DNA for the CDR3 is TGTGCCTGGAGTGTATCCGGGACAGGCTTTAACTATGGCTACACCTTC. Residues: CAWSVSGTGFNYGYTF.

The V call is TRBV2, the J call TRBJ2-3; D call uncertain. This CDR3 comprises 16 residues. Germline CDR1 SNHLY, CDR2 FYNNEI. The V and J ends lost 1 base and 0 bases respectively, with 11 bases between them. The CDR3 DNA reads as TGTGCCAGCAGTGAAGATGGGTGGGCTAGCACAGATACGCAGTATTTT. It encodes CASSEDGWASTDTQYF.

V usage is TRBV5-1 and J usage is TRBJ1-6; D is perhaps TRBD1 (6 bases). This CDR3 contains 16 residues. Germline V gene lookup returns CDR1 SGHRS and CDR2 YFSETQ. Trimming left V 0 bases short and J 2 bases short, with 9 bases between. The CDR3 here is CASSLETGTYNSPLHF. Written as DNA, the CDR3 is TGCGCCAGCAGCTTGGAAACAGGGACCTATAATTCACCCCTCCACTTT.

The chain recombines TRBV4-1 with TRBJ1-2; no clear D gene. Trimming stripped 0 bases from V and 1 base from J, with 12 bases between. Per germline, CDR1 MGHRA and CDR2 YSYEKL. There are 16 residues in the CDR3. Here the CDR3 DNA reads TGCGCCAGCAGCCAAGAAATGTTGAGTGGTAACTATGGCTACACCTTC. Its protein product is CASSQEMLSGNYGYTF.

V and J are TRBV5-6 and TRBJ1-1; D possibly corresponds to TRBD1 (6 bases). The CDR3 sequence is 14 residues long. The V gene lost 2 bases and the J gene lost 7 bases, with 15 bases spanning the gap. Germline values: CDR1 SGHDT, CDR2 YYEEEE. CDR3 nucleotides: TGTGCCAGCAGCTTAGAGGGGGGGACGATTGAAGCTTTCTTT. Its translation is CASSLEGGTIEAFF.

This clone was seen once. The chain carries TRBV5-5 and TRBJ2-2; 14 nucleotides match TRBD2. Per germline, CDR1 SGHKS and CDR2 YYEKEE (reference sequence). The CDR3 length is 17 residues. V was clipped by 4 bases and J by 9 bases; unmatched bases: 11. CDR3 coding DNA: TGTGCCAGCAGCCAAGGGACTAGCGGGGGTTCCCGCCGGGAGCTGTTTTTT. Encoded protein: CASSQGTSGGSRRELFF.

This clone was counted a single time. This sequence joins TRBV4-3 and TRBJ2-1; 10 bases map to TRBD2. CDR3 length equals 16 residues. V lost 4 bases and J lost 0; bases outside the gene matches: 3. From germline, CDR1 is LGHNA and CDR2 YSLEER. CDR3 DNA sequence: TGCGCCAGCAGCCCAGGACTAGCGGCCTCCTACAATGAGCAGTTCTTC. This codes for CASSPGLAASYNEQFF.

The rearrangement links TRBV7-2 to TRBJ2-2; D may be TRBD2 (7 bases). CDR3 length equals 18 residues. Germline assignment: CDR1 SGHTA and CDR2 FQGNSA. V dropped 1 base and J dropped 1 base, with 16 bases sitting between them. This CDR3 is CASSLVRGGFGNTGELFF. The DNA of the CDR3 is TGTGCCAGCAGCTTAGTACGCGGGGGCTTCGGGAACACCGGGGAGCTGTTTTTT.

This clone was observed once. The rearrangement joins TRBV11-2 to TRBJ2-5, with 7 bases matching TRBD1. Germline V gene lookup returns CDR1 SGHAT and CDR2 FQNNGV. V lost 4 bases, J lost 2 bases, and 10 bases stayed unmatched. CDR3 length equals 16 residues. The CDR3 is CASSSHPGQLQETQYF. CDR3 DNA: TGTGCCAGCAGCTCACACCCGGGACAGCTTCAAGAGACCCAGTACTTC.

The chain employs TRBV7-2 and TRBJ1-3; D unresolved. Germline values: CDR1 SGHTA, CDR2 FQGNSA. The ends were cut back, 3 bases at V and 0 bases at J, with 6 bases in the middle. The CDR3 length is 14 residues. DNA of the CDR3: TGTGCCAGCAGCTTTAGGAGCTCTGGAAACACCATATATTTT. Translated, it gives CASSFRSSGNTIYF.

The V gene is TRBV4-3, the J gene TRBJ1-6; no clear D. This CDR3 is 14 amino acids long. Trimming took 1 base from V and 6 from J, leaving 7 bases between them. Germline V gene lookup returns CDR1 LGHNA and CDR2 YSLEER. The CDR3 here is CASSQVTSNSPLHF. The CDR3 DNA reads as TGCGCCAGCAGCCAAGTAACGAGTAATTCACCCCTCCACTTT.

CDR3 sequence: CASSSEQGVSALEKAFF. CDR3 DNA sequence: TGCGCCAGCAGCTCGGAACAGGGGGTCTCTGCTTTGGAAAAAGCTTTCTTT. The chain is built from TRBV5-1 and TRBJ1-1; TRBD1 matches at 8 bases. Germline lookup yields CDR1 SGHRS and CDR2 YFSETQ. The CDR3 extends over 17 amino acids. The V gene end was trimmed by 3 bases and the J gene end by 9 bases; junction bases not matched to a gene: 19.

J is TRBJ2-7 and V is TRBV6-5; D is ambiguous. CDR3 size: 12 residues. CDR1 and CDR2 (germline): MNHEY, SVGAGI. V was shortened by 6 bases and J by 7 bases, with 13 bases between the two germline ends. The CDR3 is CASRTNFPEQYF. The CDR3 nucleotides read TGTGCCAGCAGGACAAACTTCCCTGAGCAGTACTTC.

The chain is built from TRBV28 and TRBJ1-1, with 8 nucleotides matching TRBD1. J gave up 0 bases and V 4 bases, and 7 bases lay outside the gene matches. CDR3 size: 16 residues. Per germline, CDR1 MDHEN and CDR2 SYDVKM. CDR3 sequence reads: CASSSGQGPMNTEAFF. The CDR3 DNA follows: TGTGCCAGCAGTTCCGGACAGGGACCCATGAACACTGAAGCTTTCTTT. Full variable domain (outside the CDR3, taken from reference TRBV28 and TRBJ1-1): DVKVTQSSRYLVKRTGEKVFLECVQDMDHENMFWYRQDPGLGLRLIYFSYDVKMKEKGDIPEGYSVSREKKERFSLILESASTNQTSMYLCASSSGQGPMNTEAFFGQGTRLTVV.